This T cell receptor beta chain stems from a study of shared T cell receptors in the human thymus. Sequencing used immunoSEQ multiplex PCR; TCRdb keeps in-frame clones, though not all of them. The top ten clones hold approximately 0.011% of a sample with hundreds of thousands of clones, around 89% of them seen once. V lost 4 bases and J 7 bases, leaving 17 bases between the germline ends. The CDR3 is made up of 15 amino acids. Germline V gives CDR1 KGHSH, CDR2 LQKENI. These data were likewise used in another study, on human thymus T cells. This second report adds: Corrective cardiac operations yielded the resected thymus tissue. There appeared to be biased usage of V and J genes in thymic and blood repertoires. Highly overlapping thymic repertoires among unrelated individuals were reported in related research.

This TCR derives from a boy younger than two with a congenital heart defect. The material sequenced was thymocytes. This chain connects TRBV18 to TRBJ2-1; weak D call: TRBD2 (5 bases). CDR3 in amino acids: CASSREAVGTNEQFF. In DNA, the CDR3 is TGTGCCAGCTCACGAGAAGCGGTAGGTACGAATGAGCAGTTCTTC.